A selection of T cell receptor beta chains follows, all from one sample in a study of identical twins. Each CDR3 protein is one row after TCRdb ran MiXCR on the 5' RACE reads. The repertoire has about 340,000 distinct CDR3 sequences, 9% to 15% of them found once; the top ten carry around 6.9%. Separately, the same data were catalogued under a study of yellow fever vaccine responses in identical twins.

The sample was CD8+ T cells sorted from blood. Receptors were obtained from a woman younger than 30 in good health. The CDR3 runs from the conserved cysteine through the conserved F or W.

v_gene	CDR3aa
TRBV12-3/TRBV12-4	CASSLGAEYVAGELFF
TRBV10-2	CASSLTGGSSFSNQPQHF
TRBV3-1	CASSQDAAGAMNEQFF
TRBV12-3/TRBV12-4	CASMSGLARDTQYF
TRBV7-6	CASSSGEDPPHGAFF
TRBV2	CASKGLLRNEQFF
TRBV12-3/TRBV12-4	CASSSTTGPYNEQFF
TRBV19	CASSVDSDEQFF
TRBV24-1	CATSPRQGSFYNEQFF
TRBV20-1	CSASDSSSYEQYF
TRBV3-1	CASSQLSGSDSYNEQFF
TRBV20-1	CSARDLEGGYEQYF
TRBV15	CATSSAGQYEQYF
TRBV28	CASSARTGGLYNEQFF
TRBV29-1	CSVVGGENTGELFF
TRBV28	CASSQRQGKQPQHF
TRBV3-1	CASSPTGGLSTDTQYF
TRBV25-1	CASSERYATRGTQYF
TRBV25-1	CASSGPGTHNEQFF
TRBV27	CASSPQGPRTEAFF
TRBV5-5	CASSPVWLGKETQYF
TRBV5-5	CASSQTGRDNQPQHF
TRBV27	CASSPGRGDGYTF
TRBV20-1	CCARDRPSGTIYNEQFF
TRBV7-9	CASSLFRRPSRETQYF
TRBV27	CASSLQLRYGDEQFF
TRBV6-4	CASSDSIGSSYNEQFF
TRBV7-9	CASSLGMGQETQYF
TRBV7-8	CASSLGQGQETQYF
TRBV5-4	CASSFRGGDTQYF
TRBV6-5	CASSYSLAGGSGYQETQYF
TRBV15	CATAPSSLRTEAFF
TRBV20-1	CSAESGGLQETQYF
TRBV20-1	CSARGLAGTADTQYF
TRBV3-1	CASSPPSLPNYGYTF
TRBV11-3	CASSPRTGGPGELFF
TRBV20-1	CSEWTGQGEDGYTF